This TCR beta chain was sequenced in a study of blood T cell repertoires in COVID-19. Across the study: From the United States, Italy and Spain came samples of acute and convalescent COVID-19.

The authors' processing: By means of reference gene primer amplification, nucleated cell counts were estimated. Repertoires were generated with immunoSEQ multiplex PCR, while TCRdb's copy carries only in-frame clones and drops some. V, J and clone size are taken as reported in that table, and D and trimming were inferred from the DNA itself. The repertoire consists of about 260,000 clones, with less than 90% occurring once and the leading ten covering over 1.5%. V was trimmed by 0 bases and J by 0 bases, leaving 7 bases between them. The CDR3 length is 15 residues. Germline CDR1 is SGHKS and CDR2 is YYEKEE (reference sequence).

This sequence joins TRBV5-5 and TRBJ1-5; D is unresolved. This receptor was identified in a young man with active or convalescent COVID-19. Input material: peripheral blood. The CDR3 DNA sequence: TGTGCCAGCAGCTTGGTCGTAAATAGCAATCAGCCCCAGCATTTT. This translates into CASSLVVNSNQPQHF. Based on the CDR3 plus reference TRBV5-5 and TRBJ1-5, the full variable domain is DAGVTQSPTHLIKTRGQQVTLRCSPISGHKSVSWYQQVLGQGPQFIFQYYEKEERGRGNFPDRFSARQFPNYSSELNVNALLLGDSALYLCASSLVVNSNQPQHFGDGTRLSIL.